A single TCR beta chain is shown here with its context. Its antigen is unidentified. Library preparation for TCR beta used quantitative 5'-RACE with molecular barcodes. A single record per CDR3 protein comes from TCRdb applying MiXCR to the 5' RACE reads. The profile shows just over 300,000 distinct CDR3 sequences, less than 25% of them singletons. CDR3 length equals 15 residues. V dropped 4 bases and J dropped 5; count of bases not matched to a gene: 8. Per germline, CDR1 SGHTA and CDR2 FQGTGA. The data are from a study of CD8 T cells in ankylosing spondylitis. Study outcomes and limitations: A CD8+ phenotype characterized the disease-linked clones, which were relatively rare in peripheral blood.

The clonotype was recovered from a female donor with ankylosing spondylitis or in good health (not recorded which). The chain carries TRBV7-3 and TRBJ2-3; the match to TRBD2 covers 8 bases. Sequenced input: blood, either unsorted or a sorted T cell fraction (not recorded which). In DNA form, the CDR3 reads TGTGCCAGCAGCTCCCGGATAGCGGGAAGAGATACGCAGTATTTT. Translation gives CASSSRIAGRDTQYF. The whole variable domain, remainder taken from reference TRBV7-3 and TRBJ2-3, is GAGVSQTPSNKVTEKGKYVELRCDPISGHTALYWYRQSLGQGPEFLIYFQGTGAADDSGLPNDRFFAVRPEGSVSTLKIQRTERGDSAVYLCASSSRIAGRDTQYFGPGTRLTVL.